This TCR beta chain was sequenced in a study of spatial heterogeneity in lung cancer. Overall study results and limits: Expanded alpha and beta TCR counts within tumors tracked tumor mutation counts. Ubiquitous and regional nonsynonymous mutation counts were tracked by ubiquitous and regional expanded TCR counts, respectively.

Each CDR3 protein gets one entry after TCRdb re-called the 5' RACE reads with MiXCR. Of 9,900 or so distinct CDR3 sequences in the sample, more than 10% were seen once. As to time point: sample taken at primary tumor resection. No cell sorting; template was whole RNA from tumor, lung tissue or PBMC. Germline CDR1 reads MDHEN; CDR2 reads SYDVKM. The CDR3 runs to 12 residues. V gave up 7 bases and J gave up 0 bases, with 7 bases separating them. About this clonotype: Its antigen is undetermined.

This specimen was lung tumor tissue, taken at surgery. This TCR was recovered from a male donor with early-stage non-small cell lung cancer. This chain links TRBV28 with TRBJ2-7; TRBD2 is a possible D gene (5 bases). CDR3 coding DNA: TGTGCCAGCACTGGGAGCTCCTACGAGCAGTACTTC. It specifies CASTGSSYEQYF.